This is a list of T cell receptor beta chains from one sample in a study of T cells in Graves' hyperthyroidism and ophthalmopathy. TCRdb fed the multiplex PCR reads into MiXCR, producing one record per CDR3 protein. The data show 410,000 or so distinct CDR3 sequences, with roughly 14% seen just once and approximately 13% held by the top ten. Sequencing was done on a sample of blood. The source is a man aged 18 to 29 with Graves' ophthalmopathy. CDR3s include the opening cysteine and the closing phenylalanine or tryptophan. Each record gives: D gene, clone size, J gene, V gene, CDR3 protein, CDR3 DNA. A D gene is named only where the DNA matches it firmly. Clone size is shown for a subset of rows, as once, few, many or a class of expanded clone.

TRBD2,many,TRBJ2-3,TRBV20-1,CSARDAASGGVADTQYF,TGCAGTGCTAGAGATGCGGCTAGCGGGGGGGTTGCAGATACGCAGTATTTT
TRBD2,NA,TRBJ2-3,TRBV6-2/TRBV6-3,CASSWTSFADTQYF,TGTGCCAGCAGTTGGACTAGTTTCGCAGATACGCAGTATTTT
NA,many,TRBJ1-2,TRBV24-1,CATSGSGENYGYTF,TGTGCCACCAGTGGTAGCGGAGAAAACTATGGCTACACCTTC
NA,many,TRBJ2-1,TRBV10-3,CAISEGLEWDEQFF,TGTGCCATCAGTGAGGGGCTAGAGTGGGATGAGCAGTTCTTC
NA,NA,TRBJ2-1,TRBV19,CASSIGGRTSNFNNEQFF,TGTGCCAGTAGTATAGGTGGGCGGACGTCCAATTTTAACAATGAGCAGTTCTTC
NA,many,TRBJ2-7,TRBV10-3,CAISDVQSYEQYF,TGTGCCATCAGTGATGTACAATCCTACGAGCAGTACTTC
TRBD2,many,TRBJ2-3,TRBV20-1,CSATRLAELTDTQYF,TGCAGTGCAACCAGACTAGCGGAACTCACAGATACGCAGTATTTT
TRBD2,many,TRBJ2-5,TRBV30,CAWSHGGAAETQYF,TGTGCCTGGAGTCACGGGGGGGCCGCGGAGACCCAGTACTTC
TRBD2,many,TRBJ2-1,TRBV5-6,CASSLLIAGNEQFF,TGTGCCAGCAGCTTGTTAATAGCGGGAAATGAGCAGTTCTTC
TRBD1,NA,TRBJ2-7,TRBV5-1,CASSGTGGEGYDQYF,TGCGCCAGCAGCGGAACAGGGGGCGAAGGCTACGATCAGTACTTC
NA,many,TRBJ1-5,TRBV2,CASSENYGGDGSNQPQHF,TGTGCCAGCAGTGAAAATTATGGAGGGGACGGGAGCAATCAGCCCCAGCATTTT
TRBD2,many,TRBJ2-3,TRBV20-1,CSARRAGARTSTDTQYF,TGCAGTGCTAGACGAGCGGGGGCCCGTACTAGCACAGATACGCAGTATTTT
TRBD1,NA,TRBJ2-2,TRBV10-1,CASSGDRDRNTGELFF,TGCGCCAGCAGCGGGGACAGGGACAGAAACACCGGGGAGCTGTTTTTT
NA,many,TRBJ1-5,TRBV20-1,CSVGSDTYNQPQHF,TGCAGTGTAGGGTCAGATACTTACAATCAGCCCCAGCATTTT
NA,few,TRBJ2-3,TRBV20-1,CSARGTYRTDTQYF,TGCAGTGCTAGAGGGACTTATCGCACAGATACGCAGTATTTT
NA,NA,TRBJ1-2,TRBV7-9,CASSSSLANYGYTF,TGTGCCAGCAGCTCAAGCCTAGCTAACTATGGCTACACCTTC
NA,few,TRBJ1-4,TRBV5-1,CASSFWGREKLFF,TGCGCCAGCAGCTTCTGGGGGCGTGAAAAACTGTTTTTT
NA,many,TRBJ1-5,TRBV24-1,CATSDSTGRQPQHF,TGTGCCACCAGTGATTCGACGGGGCGTCAGCCCCAGCATTTT
NA,many,TRBJ1-3,TRBV2,CASSEGSSSGNTIYF,TGTGCCAGCTCGGAGGGATCTAGCTCTGGAAACACCATATATTTT
NA,few,TRBJ1-5,TRBV6-1,CASGHSGQGFQQPQHF,TGTGCCAGCGGTCATTCAGGTCAGGGCTTTCAGCAGCCCCAGCATTTT
TRBD2,many,TRBJ2-1,TRBV2,CASSATLAGVNEQFF,TGTGCCAGCAGTGCTACACTAGCGGGAGTGAATGAGCAGTTCTTC
NA,many,TRBJ1-1,TRBV6-1,CASSEDLNTEAFF,TGTGCCAGCAGTGAAGATCTGAACACTGAAGCTTTCTTT
NA,many,TRBJ1-6,TRBV5-6,CASSLVRTPLAPLHF,TGTGCCAGCAGCTTGGTGAGGACTCCCCTGGCACCCCTCCACTTT
NA,NA,TRBJ2-1,TRBV10-3,CAISGILEEQFF,TGTGCCATCAGTGGTATACTGGAGGAGCAGTTCTTC
TRBD2,NA,TRBJ2-2,TRBV9,CASSVGSLAETGELFF,TGTGCCAGCAGCGTAGGATCACTAGCGGAAACCGGGGAGCTGTTTTTT
NA,NA,TRBJ2-1,TRBV4-1,CASAGKGEQFF,TGCGCCAGCGCGGGGAAGGGTGAGCAGTTCTTC
TRBD2,many,TRBJ2-5,TRBV11-3,CASSSGLGNSQETQYF,TGTGCCAGCAGCTCCGGACTAGGGAACTCTCAAGAGACCCAGTACTTC
NA,NA,TRBJ1-1,TRBV5-4,CASSLWAWIGIPVGDTEAFF,TGTGCCAGCAGCTTGTGGGCCTGGATAGGGATCCCGGTTGGGGACACTGAAGCTTTCTTT
NA,NA,TRBJ2-7,TRBV7-9,CASSIRQIYEQYF,TGTGCCAGCAGCATCCGACAGATCTACGAGCAGTACTTC
TRBD2,many,TRBJ2-6,TRBV15,CATSTGGSGANVLTF,TGTGCCACCAGCACGGGAGGTTCTGGGGCCAACGTCCTGACTTTC
NA,many,TRBJ2-5,TRBV6-1,CASSSRDYQETQYF,TGTGCCAGCAGTTCCCGGGACTACCAAGAGACCCAGTACTTC
NA,many,TRBJ1-5,TRBV2,CASSDAQGSNQPQHF,TGTGCCAGCAGTGATGCACAGGGTAGCAATCAGCCCCAGCATTTT
TRBD1,few,TRBJ1-6,TRBV19,CASSIARTGGSPLHF,TGTGCCAGTAGTATAGCCCGGACAGGGGGTTCACCCCTCCACTTT
NA,many,TRBJ1-1,TRBV3-1,CASSQKGSMNTEAFF,TGTGCCAGCAGCCAGAAGGGGAGCATGAACACTGAAGCTTTCTTT
NA,NA,TRBJ1-4,TRBV3-1,CASSQGGDSEKLFF,TGTGCCAGCAGCCAAGGTGGAGACAGTGAAAAACTGTTTTTT
NA,many,TRBJ2-5,TRBV29-1,CSSTDRSGETQYF,TGCAGCTCAACTGACAGGTCGGGAGAGACCCAGTACTTC
TRBD1,few,TRBJ2-1,TRBV15,CATSRVLGTGPYNEQFF,TGTGCCACCAGCAGGGTCTTAGGGACAGGACCTTACAATGAGCAGTTCTTC
TRBD2,NA,TRBJ2-5,TRBV19,CASKAGGETQYF,TGTGCCAGTAAAGCGGGGGGTGAGACCCAGTACTTC
TRBD1,many,TRBJ2-7,TRBV11-2,CASSSGTGVYEQYF,TGTGCCAGCAGCTCCGGGACAGGCGTTTACGAGCAGTACTTC
TRBD2,many,TRBJ2-5,TRBV5-1,CASSLDSGTSGTAQYF,TGCGCCAGCAGCTTGGATTCAGGGACTAGCGGGACGGCCCAGTACTTC
NA,many,TRBJ1-6,TRBV2,CASKGQTSGHF,TGTGCCAGCAAAGGTCAAACTTCTGGGCACTTT
TRBD2,NA,TRBJ2-7,TRBV6-1,CASRWTSGSYEQYF,TGTGCCAGCAGGTGGACTAGCGGCTCCTACGAGCAGTACTTC
NA,many,TRBJ2-5,TRBV4-1,CASSQAATNQETQYF,TGCGCCAGCAGCCAAGCCGCGACAAACCAAGAGACCCAGTACTTC
NA,NA,TRBJ2-7,TRBV11-2,CASSKLRDHEQYF,TGTGCCAGCAGCAAATTAAGGGATCACGAGCAGTACTTC
NA,many,TRBJ1-1,TRBV2,CASSEWSQGTEAFF,TGTGCCAGCAGCGAGTGGTCCCAAGGCACTGAAGCTTTCTTT
NA,many,TRBJ2-7,TRBV2,CASSGAGLVSEEQYF,TGTGCCAGCAGTGGGGCCGGCCTAGTTTCAGAGGAGCAGTACTTC
TRBD2,many,TRBJ2-7,TRBV14,CASSQLTGLADYEQYF,TGTGCCAGCAGCCAGCTAACGGGACTAGCGGACTACGAGCAGTACTTC
NA,few,TRBJ1-4,TRBV4-2,CASSQAGDYEKLFF,TGTGCCAGCAGCCAAGCAGGGGATTATGAAAAACTGTTTTTT
NA,many,TRBJ2-7,TRBV6-1,CASSLTGGSYEQYF,TGTGCCAGCAGTCTCACTGGCGGCTCCTACGAGCAGTACTTC